This TCR beta chain was captured by sequencing in a study of spatial heterogeneity in lung cancer. Time point described: blood at routine non-recurrence follow-up after resection. Unsorted whole RNA of tumor, nontumor lung or frozen PBMC was sequenced. Via MiXCR, TCRdb re-called the 5' RACE reads, giving one row per CDR3 protein. There are roughly 120,000 distinct CDR3 sequences in the sample; 9% to 15% occur only once, and 15% to 20% lies in the top ten. Material: PBMCs, obtained at follow-up. The TCR sequence derives from a male donor with early-stage non-small cell lung cancer.

CDR3 region: CASSHRQGTFSAGEQFF. The DNA of the CDR3 is TGTGCCAGCAGCCATAGACAGGGGACCTTTTCTGCCGGTGAGCAGTTCTTC. This chain uses TRBV5-5 with TRBJ2-1, with TRBD1 matching over 8 bases. The CDR3 covers 17 residues. The V gene's germline CDR1 is SGHKS and CDR2 YYEKEE (reference sequence). V gave up 4 bases and J gave up 9 bases; unmatched junction bases: 18.